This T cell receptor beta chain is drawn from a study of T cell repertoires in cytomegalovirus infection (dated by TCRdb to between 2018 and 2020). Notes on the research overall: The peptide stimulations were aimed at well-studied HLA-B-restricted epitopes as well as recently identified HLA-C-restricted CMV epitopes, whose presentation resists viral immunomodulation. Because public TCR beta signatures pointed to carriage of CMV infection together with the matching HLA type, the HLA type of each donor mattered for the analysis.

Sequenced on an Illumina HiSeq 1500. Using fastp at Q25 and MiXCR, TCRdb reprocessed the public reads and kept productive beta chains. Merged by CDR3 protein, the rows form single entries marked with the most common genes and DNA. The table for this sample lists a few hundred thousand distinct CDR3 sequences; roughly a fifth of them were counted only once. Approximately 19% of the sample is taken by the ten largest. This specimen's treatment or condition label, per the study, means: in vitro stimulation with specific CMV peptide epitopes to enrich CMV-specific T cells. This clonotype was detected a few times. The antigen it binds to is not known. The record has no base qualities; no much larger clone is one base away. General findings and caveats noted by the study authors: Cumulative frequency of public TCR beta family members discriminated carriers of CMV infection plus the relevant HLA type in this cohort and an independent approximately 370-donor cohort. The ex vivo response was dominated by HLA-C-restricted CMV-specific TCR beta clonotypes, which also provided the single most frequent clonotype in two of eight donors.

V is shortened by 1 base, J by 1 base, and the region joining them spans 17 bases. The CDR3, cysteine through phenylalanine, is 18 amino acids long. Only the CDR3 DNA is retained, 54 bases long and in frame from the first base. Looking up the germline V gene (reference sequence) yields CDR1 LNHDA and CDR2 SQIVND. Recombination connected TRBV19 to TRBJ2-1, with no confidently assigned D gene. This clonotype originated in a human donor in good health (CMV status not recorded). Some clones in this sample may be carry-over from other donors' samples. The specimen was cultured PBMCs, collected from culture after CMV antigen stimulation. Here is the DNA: TGTGCCAGTAGTATAGGAGTAGGATCCCGCTATTCCTACAATGAGCAGTTCTTC. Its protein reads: CASSIGVGSRYSYNEQFF.